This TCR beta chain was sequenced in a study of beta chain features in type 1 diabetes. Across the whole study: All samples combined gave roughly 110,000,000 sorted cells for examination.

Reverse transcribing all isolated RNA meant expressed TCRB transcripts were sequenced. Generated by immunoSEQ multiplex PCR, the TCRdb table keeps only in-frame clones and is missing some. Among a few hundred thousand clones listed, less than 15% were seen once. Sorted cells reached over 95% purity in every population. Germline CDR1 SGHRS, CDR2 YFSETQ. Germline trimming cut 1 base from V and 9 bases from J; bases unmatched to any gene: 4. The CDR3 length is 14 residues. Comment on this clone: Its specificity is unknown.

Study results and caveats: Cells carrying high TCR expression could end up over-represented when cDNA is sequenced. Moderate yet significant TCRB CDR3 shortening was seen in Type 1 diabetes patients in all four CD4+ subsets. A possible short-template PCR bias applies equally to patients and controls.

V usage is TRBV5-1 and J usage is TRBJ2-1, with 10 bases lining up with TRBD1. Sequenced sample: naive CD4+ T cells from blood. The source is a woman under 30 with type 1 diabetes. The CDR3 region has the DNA TGCGCCAGCAGCTTGAGACAGGGGGCGGGTGAGCAGTTCTTC. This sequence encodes CASSLRQGAGEQFF. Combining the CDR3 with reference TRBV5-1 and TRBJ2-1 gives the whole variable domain KAGVTQTPRYLIKTRGQQVTLSCSPISGHRSVSWYQQTPGQGLQFLFEYFSETQRNKGNFPGRFSGRQFSNSRSEMNVSTLELGDSALYLCASSLRQGAGEQFFGPGTRLTVL.